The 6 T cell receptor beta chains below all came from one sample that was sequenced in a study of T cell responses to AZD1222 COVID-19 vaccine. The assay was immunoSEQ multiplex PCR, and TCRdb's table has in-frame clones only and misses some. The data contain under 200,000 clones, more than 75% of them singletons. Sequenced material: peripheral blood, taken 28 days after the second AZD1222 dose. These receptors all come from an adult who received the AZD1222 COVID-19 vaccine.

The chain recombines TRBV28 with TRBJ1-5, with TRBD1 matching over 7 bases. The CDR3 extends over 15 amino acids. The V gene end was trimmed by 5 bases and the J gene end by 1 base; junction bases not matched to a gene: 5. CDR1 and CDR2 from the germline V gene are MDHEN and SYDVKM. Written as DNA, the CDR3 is TGTGCCAGCAGTCCTCCGGGACAGAGCAATCAGCCCCAGCATTTT. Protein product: CASSPPGQSNQPQHF.

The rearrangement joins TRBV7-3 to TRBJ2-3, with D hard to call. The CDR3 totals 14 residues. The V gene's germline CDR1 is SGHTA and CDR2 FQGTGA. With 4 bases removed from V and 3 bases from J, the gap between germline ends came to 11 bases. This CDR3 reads CASSSTRPTDTQYF. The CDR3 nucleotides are TGTGCCAGCAGCTCCACCCGGCCAACAGATACGCAGTATTTT.

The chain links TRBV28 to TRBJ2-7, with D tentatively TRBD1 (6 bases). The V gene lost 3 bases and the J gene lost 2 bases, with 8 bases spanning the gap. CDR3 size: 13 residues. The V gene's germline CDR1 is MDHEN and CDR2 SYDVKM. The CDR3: CASSFNRAYEQYF. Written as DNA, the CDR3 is TGTGCCAGCAGTTTCAACAGGGCCTACGAGCAGTACTTC. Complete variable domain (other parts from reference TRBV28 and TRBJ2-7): DVKVTQSSRYLVKRTGEKVFLECVQDMDHENMFWYRQDPGLGLRLIYFSYDVKMKEKGDIPEGYSVSREKKERFSLILESASTNQTSMYLCASSFNRAYEQYFGPGTRLTVT.

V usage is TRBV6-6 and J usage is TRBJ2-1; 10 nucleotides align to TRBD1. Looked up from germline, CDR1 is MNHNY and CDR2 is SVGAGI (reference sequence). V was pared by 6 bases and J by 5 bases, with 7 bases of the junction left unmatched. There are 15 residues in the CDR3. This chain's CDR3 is CASRPRDRGNNEQFF. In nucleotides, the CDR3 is TGTGCCAGCAGACCCCGGGACAGGGGAAACAATGAGCAGTTCTTC.

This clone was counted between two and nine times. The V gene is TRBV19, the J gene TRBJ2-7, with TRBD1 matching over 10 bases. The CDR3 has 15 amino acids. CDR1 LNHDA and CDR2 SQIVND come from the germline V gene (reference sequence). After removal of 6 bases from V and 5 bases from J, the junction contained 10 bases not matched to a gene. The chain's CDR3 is CASSQTGTGANEQYF. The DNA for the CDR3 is TGTGCCAGTAGCCAAACCGGGACAGGGGCTAACGAGCAGTACTTC.

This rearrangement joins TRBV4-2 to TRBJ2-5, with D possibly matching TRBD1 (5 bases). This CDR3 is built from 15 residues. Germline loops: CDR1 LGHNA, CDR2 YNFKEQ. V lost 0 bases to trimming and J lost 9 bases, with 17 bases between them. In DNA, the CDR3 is TGTGCCAGCAGCCAAGAACGAGTAGGGGCAAGTCCCCAGTACTTC. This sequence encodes CASSQERVGASPQYF.